This T cell receptor (beta chain) is from a study of tissue T cells after allogeneic stem cell transplantation. For the study at large: Gastrointestinal graft-versus-host disease was present in all patients, each treated with several therapy lines. Notes on the study in general: Anatomically similar tissues had similar TCR repertoires within each patient.

The V gene's germline CDR1 is SGHDT and CDR2 YYEEEE. The CDR3 is made up of 13 amino acids. The V gene lost 0 bases and the J gene lost 10 bases, with 11 bases spanning the gap. A word on this clone: Its antigen is as yet unknown.

Sequenced by immunoSEQ multiplex PCR; TCRdb stores in-frame clones only, minus some. In the table there are fewer than 7,500 clones, over 60% of which are singletons. The TCR was taken from a man between 40 and 75 years old who later had graft-versus-host disease after an allogeneic stem cell transplant. The gene calls are TRBV5-6 and TRBJ2-1, with D hard to call. Sequences were derived from blood, sampled before transplantation. CDR3: CASSLALPGEQFF. For the CDR3, the DNA is TGTGCCAGCAGCTTGGCTCTTCCCGGGGAGCAGTTCTTC.